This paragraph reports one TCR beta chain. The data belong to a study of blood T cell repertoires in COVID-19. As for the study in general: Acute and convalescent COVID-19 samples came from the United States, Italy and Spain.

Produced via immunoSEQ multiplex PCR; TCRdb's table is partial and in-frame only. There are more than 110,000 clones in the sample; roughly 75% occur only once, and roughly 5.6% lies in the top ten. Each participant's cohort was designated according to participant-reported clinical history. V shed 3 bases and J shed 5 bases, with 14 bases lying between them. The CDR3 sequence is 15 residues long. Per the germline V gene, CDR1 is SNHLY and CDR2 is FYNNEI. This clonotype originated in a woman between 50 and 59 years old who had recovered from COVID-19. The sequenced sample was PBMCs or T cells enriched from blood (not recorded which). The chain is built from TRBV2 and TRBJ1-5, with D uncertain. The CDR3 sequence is CASSEDFLGHQPQHF. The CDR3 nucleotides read TGTGCCAGCAGTGAGGACTTCCTCGGGCATCAGCCCCAGCATTTT.